The TCR beta chain under discussion was sequenced for a study of beta chain features in type 1 diabetes. Whole-study results and caveats: Across all four CD4+ subsets, people with type 1 diabetes showed modestly shorter TCRB CDR3s.

Trimming removed 4 bases at V and 3 bases at J, with 4 bases between. Germline CDR1 is SGHRS and CDR2 is YFSETQ. This CDR3 is built from 11 residues. The sample holds a few counts of this clone. What it binds is not known. Within the sample, other DNA sequences also encode this same CDR3. Sequenced material consisted of expressed TCRB transcripts (all of the isolated RNA was reverse transcribed). Generated by immunoSEQ multiplex PCR, the TCRdb table keeps only in-frame clones and is missing some. The sample holds 640,000 or so clones, more than 12% seen once. This chain uses TRBV5-1 with TRBJ2-5; unclear D gene. The clonotype comes from a man aged 18 to 35 with type 1 diabetes. The sequenced material came from naive CD4+ T cells from blood. CDR3 residues: CASSAEETQYF. The CDR3 DNA reads as TGCGCCAGCAGCGCTGAAGAGACCCAGTACTTC.